This passage covers 18 T cell receptor beta chains from one sample sequenced in a study of identical twins. TCRdb reprocessed the 5' RACE reads via MiXCR and lists one record per CDR3 protein. Counted here are some 730,000 distinct CDR3 sequences, roughly 20% occurring once; the ten biggest clones make up approximately 14%. These same data were also listed under a study on T cells expressing NK-cell markers.

Sequencing used PBMCs. All receptors come from a woman aged 18-30 years in good health.

The V call is TRBV5-1, the J call TRBJ2-7; 7 nucleotides match TRBD2. Germline V CDR1 and CDR2: SGHRS, YFSETQ. V shed 7 bases, J shed 0 bases, and the junction held 7 bases outside the gene matches. The CDR3 is made up of 14 amino acids. CDR3 loop: CASGLAVSSYEQYF. Here the CDR3 DNA reads TGCGCCAGCGGCCTAGCGGTGAGCTCCTACGAGCAGTACTTC.

This chain links TRBV12-3 or TRBV12-4 with TRBJ1-2, with D hard to call. V lost 2 bases and J lost 5, with 9 bases in between. The length of the CDR3 is 13 residues. The DNA for the CDR3 is TGTGCCAGCAGTTTATCCGAGGAGTATGGCTACACCTTC. Protein: CASSLSEEYGYTF.

Concerning this clonotype itself: A read error is possible here, since a much larger clone lies one base away. The chain has TRBV20-1 and TRBJ2-5; 10 positions agree with TRBD2. This CDR3 region has 15 residues. V lost 2 bases to trimming and J lost 4 bases; unmatched junction nucleotides: 7. Germline assignment: CDR1 DFQATT and CDR2 SNEGSKA (reference sequence). Here the CDR3 DNA reads TGCAGTGCTAGACGGCTAGCGGGGGCCCGAGAGACCCAGTACTTC. As protein: CSARRLAGARETQYF.

This clonotype was counted between two and nine times. V usage is TRBV5-1 and J usage is TRBJ2-1, with 11 bases that match TRBD2. Germline CDR1 SGHRS, CDR2 YFSETQ. The CDR3 extends over 14 amino acids. The V gene end was trimmed by 4 bases and the J gene end by 14 bases; junction bases not matched to a gene: 11. CDR3 in amino acids: CASSRTLAGGLKFF. Written as DNA, the CDR3 is TGCGCCAGCAGCAGGACCCTAGCGGGGGGTTTGAAGTTCTTC.

This clonotype was detected a few times. The genes are TRBV5-6 and TRBJ2-7; a possible D gene is TRBD2 (6 bases). Trimming removed 4 bases from V and 0 bases from J, with 14 bases in between. This CDR3 contains 15 residues. Germline loops: CDR1 SGHDT, CDR2 YYEEEE. CDR3 sequence: CASSPVEGLSYEQYF. For the CDR3, the DNA is TGTGCCAGCAGCCCAGTGGAGGGCCTCTCCTACGAGCAGTACTTC.

The chain combines TRBV29-1 with TRBJ2-5, with 8 bases aligning to TRBD1. Germline V gene lookup returns CDR1 SQVTM and CDR2 ANQGSEA. The CDR3 consists of 13 residues. Losses at the gene ends were 5 bases for V and 1 base for J; bases not matched to a gene: 3. As DNA, the CDR3 is TGCAGCGTTAGGACAGGGATCCAAGAGACCCAGTACTTC. The encoded protein is CSVRTGIQETQYF.

This clonotype has only a few counts. This chain uses TRBV29-1 with TRBJ2-5; TRBD1 is a possible D gene (6 bases). The germline gives CDR1 SQVTM, CDR2 ANQGSEA. CDR3 length: 12 amino acids. The V and J ends lost 5 bases and 4 bases respectively, with 11 bases between them. The CDR3 loop reads CSVQGLSETQYF. DNA of the CDR3: TGCAGCGTTCAGGGGCTCTCAGAGACCCAGTACTTC.

The chain employs TRBV29-1 and TRBJ2-1, with D perhaps matching TRBD1 (6 bases). The V and J ends lost 4 bases and 3 bases respectively, with 10 bases between them. The CDR3 length is 13 residues. Germline V gene lookup returns CDR1 SQVTM and CDR2 ANQGSEA. CDR3 nucleotide sequence: TGCAGCGTTGTGGTGGACAGCTACAATGAGCAGTTCTTC. Translated: CSVVVDSYNEQFF.

This clonotype was counted many times. This chain uses TRBV27 with TRBJ1-1; D might be TRBD1 (5 bases). V was cut by 2 bases and J by 1 base, with 8 bases left in between. CDR1 MNHEY and CDR2 SMNVEV come from the germline V gene (reference sequence). The CDR3 extends over 14 amino acids. CDR3 bases: TGTGCCAGCAGTTTAGGGGGACCGAACACTGAAGCTTTCTTT. Encoded protein: CASSLGGPNTEAFF.

The V and J genes are TRBV5-5 and TRBJ1-1; D unresolved. Trimming removed 9 bases at V and 6 bases at J, with 18 bases between. Germline V gives CDR1 SGHKS, CDR2 YYEKEE (reference sequence). The length of the CDR3 is 13 residues. The CDR3 is CAMSPGPLSEAFF. Here the CDR3 DNA reads TGTGCCATGAGCCCCGGGCCCCTCTCTGAAGCTTTCTTT. The full variable domain, completed using reference TRBV5-5 and TRBJ1-1, is DAGVTQSPTHLIKTRGQQVTLRCSPISGHKSVSWYQQVLGQGPQFIFQYYEKEERGRGNFPDRFSARQFPNYSSELNVNALLLGDSALYLCAMSPGPLSEAFFGQGTRLTVV.

This clonotype was seen more than once but under ten times. V is TRBV20-1 and J is TRBJ2-1; tentative D call: TRBD1 (5 bases). The CDR3 has 13 amino acids. V lost 3 bases and J 9 bases, leaving 15 bases between the germline ends. From germline, CDR1 is DFQATT and CDR2 SNEGSKA (reference sequence). The CDR3 spells CSARFRVNTEQFF. CDR3 bases: TGCAGTGCTAGGTTCAGGGTCAATACTGAGCAGTTCTTC.

The chain couples TRBV2 to TRBJ2-5; 9 positions match TRBD2. CDR1 SNHLY and CDR2 FYNNEI come from the germline V gene. The CDR3 is 16 residues long. The ends lost 9 bases at V and 5 bases at J; junction bases unmatched: 16. The CDR3 DNA reads TGTGCCAGTCAACCCCCCACAGCGGGGGGACCGGAGACCCAGTACTTC. It specifies CASQPPTAGGPETQYF.

This clonotype occurred a few times. The chain combines TRBV20-1 with TRBJ2-3; 11 bases match TRBD2. With V trimmed by 5 bases and J by 11 bases, 6 bases remained unmatched. From germline, CDR1 is DFQATT and CDR2 SNEGSKA (reference sequence). The CDR3 runs 12 residues. The CDR3 DNA reads TGCAGTGCTTTAGCGGGAGGGCCAGGGCAGTATTTT. Its protein product is CSALAGGPGQYF.

This clonotype was seen ten or more times. The CDR3 DNA reads as TGTGCCAGCACCCCTGGTCTGAGCTCCTACGAGCAGTACTTC. As protein: CASTPGLSSYEQYF. The chain combines TRBV12-3 or TRBV12-4 with TRBJ2-7; D is undetermined. The CDR3 is made up of 14 amino acids. Trimming took off 7 bases at V and 0 bases at J, with 13 bases between the two ends.

This chain uses TRBV30 with TRBJ1-5; D is possibly TRBD1 (6 bases). V lost 0 bases to trimming and J lost 6 bases, with 12 bases between them. The CDR3 runs 14 residues. CDR1 is GTSNPN and CDR2 is SVGIG in the germline V gene (reference sequence). CDR3 protein: CAWSVPGGSQPQHF. CDR3 bases: TGTGCCTGGAGTGTGCCCGGGGGCTCTCAGCCCCAGCATTTT. Filled out from reference TRBV30 and TRBJ1-5, the complete variable domain reads SQTIHQWPATLVQPVGSPLSLECTVEGTSNPNLYWYRQAAGRGLQLLFYSVGIGQISSEVPQNLSASRPQDRQFILSSKKLLLSDSGFYLCAWSVPGGSQPQHFGDGTRLSIL.

The chain has TRBV20-1 and TRBJ2-1; 10 bases match TRBD2. Looked up from germline, CDR1 is DFQATT and CDR2 is SNEGSKA (reference sequence). The CDR3 totals 13 residues. V was pared by 8 bases and J by 6 bases, with 7 bases of the junction left unmatched. Written as DNA, the CDR3 is TGCAGTAGGTACAGCGGGAGGGGCAATGAGCAGTTCTTC. Its protein is CSRYSGRGNEQFF.

This chain uses TRBV12-3 or TRBV12-4 with TRBJ2-3; D gene ambiguous. V was trimmed by 8 bases and J by 7 bases, leaving 13 bases between them. CDR3 length: 12 residues. The CDR3 nucleotides read TGTGCCAGCGGCCAATTGGGATATACGCAGTATTTT. This encodes CASGQLGYTQYF.

The chain links TRBV20-1 to TRBJ2-7, with TRBD1 matching over 8 bases. V lost 5 bases, J lost 6 bases, and 3 bases stayed unmatched. The CDR3 is made up of 11 amino acids. Looked up from germline, CDR1 is DFQATT and CDR2 is SNEGSKA (reference sequence). Here the CDR3 reads CSAGTGGEQYF. The CDR3 region has the DNA TGCAGTGCTGGTACAGGGGGCGAGCAGTACTTC.